A single T cell receptor (beta chain) is shown here with its context. CDR3 size: 16 residues. V dropped 4 bases and J dropped 8; count of bases not matched to a gene: 14. The germline CDR1 and CDR2 sequences are SGHRS and YFSETQ. This entry comes from a study of blood T cell repertoires in COVID-19. Generated by immunoSEQ multiplex PCR, the TCRdb table keeps only in-frame clones and is missing some. Of about 58,000 clones listed, approximately 89% are singletons. The source is a woman aged 55 to 70 with active COVID-19. Source material: peripheral blood. V gene TRBV5-1 combines with J gene TRBJ1-1, with 10 bases matching TRBD1. The CDR3 is CASSRDGTGALGEAFF. For the CDR3, the DNA is TGCGCCAGCAGCCGGGACGGGACAGGGGCCCTTGGCGAAGCTTTCTTT.